The 23 T cell receptor beta chains in this list originate from one sample, sequenced in a study of blood T cell repertoires in COVID-19. Only in-frame clones appear in the TCRdb table, and some are missing; sequencing was by immunoSEQ multiplex PCR. The sample has 48,000 or so clones, about nine tenths seen once. The sequenced sample consisted of peripheral blood. The source is a human donor in a cohort sampled during active COVID-19.

The chain carries TRBV27 and TRBJ2-1, with a tentative D call TRBD1 (6 bases). V shed 7 bases and J shed 5 bases, with 24 bases lying between them. The CDR3 length is 17 residues. Germline assignment: CDR1 MNHEY and CDR2 SMNVEV (reference sequence). The CDR3 here is CASTPIRVQGLNNEQFF. The CDR3 DNA reads as TGTGCCAGCACTCCAATCAGGGTTCAGGGGCTTAACAATGAGCAGTTCTTC.

The chain is built from TRBV5-4 and TRBJ2-1, with 10 bases matching TRBD2. Germline V gene lookup returns CDR1 SGHNT and CDR2 YYREEE (reference sequence). V gave up 1 base and J gave up 15 bases; unmatched junction bases: 7. This CDR3 region has 13 residues. The CDR3 nucleotides read TGTGCCAGCAGCTTGCCTAGCGGGAGTGGCCGGTTCTTC. Its translation: CASSLPSGSGRFF.

The chain carries TRBV5-1 and TRBJ2-7; 9 positions agree with TRBD1. The CDR3 consists of 14 residues. J gave up 2 bases and V 3 bases, and 3 bases lay outside the gene matches. The germline gives CDR1 SGHRS, CDR2 YFSETQ. The CDR3 nucleotides are TGCGCCAGCAGCTGGGGACAGGGAGCCTACGAGCAGTACTTC. Encoded protein: CASSWGQGAYEQYF.

The chain has TRBV19 and TRBJ2-3; D might be TRBD2 (6 bases). CDR1 is LNHDA, CDR2 SQIVND, per germline (reference sequence). Trimming shortened V by 1 base and J by 0 bases, and 8 bases separated the two germline ends. The CDR3 covers 15 residues. Here the CDR3 reads CASSIVGTSTDTQYF. The CDR3 DNA reads TGTGCCAGTAGTATAGTGGGGACTAGCACAGATACGCAGTATTTT.

The V call is TRBV5-1, the J call TRBJ2-7; 9 positions agree with TRBD1. V shed 4 bases and J 3 bases; nucleotides not matched to a gene: 11. The CDR3 runs to 16 residues. CDR1 and CDR2 from the germline V gene are SGHRS and YFSETQ. The CDR3 DNA sequence: TGCGCCAGCAGCCCATTGGGACAGGGCTTGAGCTACGAGCAGTACTTC. Its protein is CASSPLGQGLSYEQYF.

The gene calls are TRBV9 and TRBJ2-5; TRBD2 aligns across 9 bases. The V gene's germline CDR1 is SGDLS and CDR2 YYNGEE. Germline trimming cut 4 bases from V and 5 bases from J; bases unmatched to any gene: 12. The CDR3 loop spans 16 amino acids. The CDR3: CASSPAIRGRVETQYF. The CDR3 DNA is TGTGCCAGCAGCCCGGCGATTCGCGGGAGGGTCGAGACCCAGTACTTC.

The V gene is TRBV9, the J gene TRBJ1-1; 10 bases align to TRBD1. The ends lost 3 bases at V and 13 bases at J; junction bases unmatched: 9. The CDR3 contains 13 residues. CDR1 SGDLS and CDR2 YYNGEE come from the germline V gene. As DNA, the CDR3 is TGTGCCAGCAGCGCTCACTGGACAGGGGGGTTTTTCTTT. It yields the protein CASSAHWTGGFFF.

J is TRBJ1-1 and V is TRBV3-1 (or the pseudogene TRBV3-2); 8 positions match TRBD1. The ends lost 3 bases at V and 1 base at J; junction bases unmatched: 7. The germline V gene encodes CDR1 LGHDT and CDR2 YNNKEL (reference sequence). The CDR3 totals 16 residues. CDR3 region: CASSHVSRGPNTEAFF. CDR3 DNA sequence: TGTGCCAGCAGCCATGTCAGCAGGGGGCCGAACACTGAAGCTTTCTTT.

Regarding this clone: The germline gene is not matched at one end of the junction; a read error may be the cause. The chain's CDR3 is CASSLGQGYAQYF. CDR3 in DNA: TGCGCCAGCAGCTTGGGGCAGGGCTACGCGCAGTACTTC. The chain uses TRBV5-1 and TRBJ2-7; the D gene is possibly TRBD1 (5 bases). The CDR3 has 13 residues. Germline values: CDR1 SGHRS, CDR2 YFSETQ.

The J gene is TRBJ2-1, the V gene TRBV19; 12 positions agree with TRBD1. Germline CDR1 reads LNHDA; CDR2 reads SQIVND (reference sequence). The trim removed 3 bases at V and 9 bases at J, leaving 9 bases unmatched. This CDR3 spans 16 amino acids. The CDR3 DNA reads TGTGCCAGTAGTATCGTAGTGGGACAGGGGGCCGGTGAGCAGTTCTTC. Encoded protein: CASSIVVGQGAGEQFF.

This rearrangement joins TRBV15 to TRBJ2-7; 9 bases are a match to TRBD1. V lost 9 bases to trimming and J lost 2 bases; unmatched junction nucleotides: 8. The length of the CDR3 is 14 residues. Germline CDR1 is LNHNV and CDR2 is YYDKDF (reference sequence). The CDR3 protein is CATKRDRVTYEQYF. CDR3 coding DNA: TGTGCCACAAAACGGGACAGGGTAACCTACGAGCAGTACTTC.

This clone came up a few times. The V call is TRBV3-1 (or the pseudogene TRBV3-2), the J call TRBJ2-1; 11 nucleotides agree with TRBD2. CDR3 length: 16 residues. Germline V gives CDR1 LGHDT, CDR2 YNNKEL (reference sequence). The V and J ends lost 4 bases and 5 bases, in that order; junction bases with no gene match: 7. The CDR3 DNA reads as TGTGCCAGCAGCCGCTCCGGGACTAGCGGTCACAATGAGCAGTTCTTC. This sequence encodes CASSRSGTSGHNEQFF.

The CDR3 protein is CASSLPGLVQPQHF. The DNA for the CDR3 is TGTGCCAGCAGTTTACCGGGGTTGGTCCAGCCCCAGCATTTT. The chain uses TRBV28 and TRBJ1-5, with D uncertain. The length of the CDR3 is 14 residues. Per the germline V gene, CDR1 is MDHEN and CDR2 is SYDVKM. The V end was cut by 2 bases, the J end by 7 bases, with 12 bases between.

The CDR3, as DNA: TGTGCCAGCTCACCTAATCAAGGGACTCTTAACACCGGGGAGCTGTTTTTT. Amino acids: CASSPNQGTLNTGELFF. The rearrangement links TRBV18 to TRBJ2-2; possible D gene TRBD2, 6 bases. Germline V gives CDR1 KGHSH, CDR2 LQKENI. The CDR3 length is 17 residues. Trimming took off 3 bases at V and 2 bases at J, with 16 bases between the two ends.

This rearrangement joins TRBV12-3 or TRBV12-4 to TRBJ1-1, with D maybe TRBD1 (5 bases). Trimming removed 5 bases from V and 8 bases from J, with 15 bases in between. The CDR3 is 13 residues long. The CDR3 here is CASSTGLKGEAFF. Here the CDR3 DNA reads TGTGCCAGCAGTACAGGTCTTAAGGGGGAAGCTTTCTTT.

This chain joins TRBV9 and TRBJ1-4; maybe TRBD1 (6 bases). The CDR3 spans 15 residues. Germline V gives CDR1 SGDLS, CDR2 YYNGEE. V gave up 3 bases and J gave up 2 bases, with 11 bases separating them. The CDR3 region is CASSGRGGTNEKLFF. In nucleotides, the CDR3 is TGTGCCAGCAGCGGAAGGGGGGGGACTAATGAAAAACTGTTTTTT.

The rearrangement links TRBV5-1 to TRBJ1-3; D is unclear. This CDR3 has 15 amino acids. Germline lookup yields CDR1 SGHRS and CDR2 YFSETQ. Trimming stripped 3 bases from V and 0 bases from J, with 10 bases between. The CDR3, as DNA: TGCGCCAGCAGCTCGGCGGGGAGCTCTGGAAACACCATATATTTT. This gives the protein CASSSAGSSGNTIYF.

This chain uses TRBV27 with TRBJ1-1; TRBD1 agrees at 7 bases. V lost 3 bases, J lost 0 bases, and 7 bases stayed unmatched. CDR1 is MNHEY, CDR2 SMNVEV, per germline (reference sequence). This CDR3 is built from 16 residues. The CDR3 coding sequence is TGTGCCAGCAGTTTCGCCTTACAGGGGATGAACACTGAAGCTTTCTTT. This sequence encodes CASSFALQGMNTEAFF.

The chain joins TRBV5-4 to TRBJ1-4, with D tentatively TRBD1 (5 bases). This CDR3 comprises 14 residues. The germline CDR1 and CDR2 sequences are SGHNT and YYREEE (reference sequence). V was pared by 1 base and J by 8 bases, with 12 bases between. The CDR3: CASSLSGGIEKLFF. The CDR3, as DNA: TGTGCCAGCAGCTTGTCCGGGGGTATCGAAAAACTGTTTTTT.

The chain uses TRBV5-1 and TRBJ2-7, with 11 bases aligning to TRBD1. The V gene end was trimmed by 3 bases and the J gene end by 5 bases; junction bases not matched to a gene: 1. The CDR3 spans 13 residues. Germline CDR1 SGHRS, CDR2 YFSETQ. This chain's CDR3 is CASSWTGGDEQYF. The CDR3 DNA reads TGCGCCAGCAGCTGGACAGGGGGCGACGAGCAGTACTTC. Full variable domain (rest looked up from reference TRBV5-1 and TRBJ2-7): KAGVTQTPRYLIKTRGQQVTLSCSPISGHRSVSWYQQTPGQGLQFLFEYFSETQRNKGNFPGRFSGRQFSNSRSEMNVSTLELGDSALYLCASSWTGGDEQYFGPGTRLTVT.

This chain uses TRBV7-9 with TRBJ2-1, with 7 nucleotides matching TRBD2. The CDR3 consists of 16 residues. V lost 1 base, J lost 4 bases, and 7 bases stayed unmatched. Germline CDR1 reads SEHNR; CDR2 reads FQNEAQ (reference sequence). The CDR3 DNA sequence: TGTGCCAGCAGCTTAGGGCAGCTAGCGGCTTACAATGAGCAGTTCTTC. Translation gives CASSLGQLAAYNEQFF.

This rearrangement joins TRBV9 to TRBJ1-1; 7 nucleotides match TRBD1. The V gene end was trimmed by 3 bases and the J gene end by 4 bases; junction bases not matched to a gene: 9. Germline lookup yields CDR1 SGDLS and CDR2 YYNGEE. The CDR3 covers 15 residues. CDR3 DNA: TGTGCCAGCAGCGCTCGACAGGGAAAATTCACTGAAGCTTTCTTT. It encodes CASSARQGKFTEAFF.

CDR3 sequence: CASSSPGGNEQFF. In DNA, the CDR3 is TGTGCCAGCAGCTCCCCAGGGGGGAATGAGCAGTTCTTC. The chain couples TRBV11-2 to TRBJ2-1, with D possibly matching TRBD1 (7 bases). V lost 4 bases and J 7 bases, leaving 11 bases between the germline ends. This CDR3 has 13 residues. From germline, CDR1 is SGHAT and CDR2 FQNNGV.